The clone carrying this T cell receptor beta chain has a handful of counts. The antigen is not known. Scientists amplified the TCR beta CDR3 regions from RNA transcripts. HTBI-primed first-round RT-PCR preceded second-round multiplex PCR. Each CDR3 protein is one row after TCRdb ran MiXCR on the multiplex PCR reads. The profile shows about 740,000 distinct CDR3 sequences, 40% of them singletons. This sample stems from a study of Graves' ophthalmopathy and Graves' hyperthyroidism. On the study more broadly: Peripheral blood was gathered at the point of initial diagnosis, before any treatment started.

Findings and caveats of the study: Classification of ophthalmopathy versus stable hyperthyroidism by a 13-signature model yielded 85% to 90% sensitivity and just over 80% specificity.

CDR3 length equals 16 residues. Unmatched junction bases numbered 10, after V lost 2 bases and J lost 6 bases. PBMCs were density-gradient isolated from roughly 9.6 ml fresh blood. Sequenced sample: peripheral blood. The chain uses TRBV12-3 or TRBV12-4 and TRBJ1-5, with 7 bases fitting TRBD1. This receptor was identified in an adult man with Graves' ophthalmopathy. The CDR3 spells CASSLRSGRGVQPQHF. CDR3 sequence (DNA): TGTGCCAGCAGTTTAAGGAGTGGCAGGGGGGTTCAGCCCCAGCATTTT.